Sequencing of this TCR beta chain was carried out in a study of shared clonotypes between healthy human individuals. Turning to the study itself: The plates for each donor numbered three CD4 naive, three CD4 memory, two CD8 naive and one CD8 memory.

Clones were read by immunoSEQ multiplex PCR, and TCRdb kept only the in-frame ones, dropping some. This table holds roughly 170,000 clones, approximately 60% found once. The germline V and J ends were trimmed by 3 bases and 1 base, with 9 bases remaining between them. The germline V gene has CDR1 LNHDA and CDR2 SQIVND (reference sequence). The CDR3 spans 15 residues. This clone came up many times. None of the donors, who were healthy HIV-negative adults, had recently had acute infections or vaccinations. Into CD45RA+ naive and CD45RA-negative memory subsets, the CD4+ cells were split. The chain links TRBV19 to TRBJ2-2; no reliable D call. Source material: memory CD4+ T cells sorted from blood. Subset defined: CD45RA-negative fraction. This TCR came from a man under 40 in good health. CDR3 nucleotides: TGTGCCAGTAGTATCTTTGTGGGGAACACCGGGGAGCTGTTTTTT. Protein: CASSIFVGNTGELFF.